These 32 T cell receptor beta chains were sequenced from one sample in a study of neurological immune-mediated disorders. From the 5' RACE reads, TCRdb called clonotypes with MiXCR, one entry per CDR3 protein. Of approximately 100,000 distinct CDR3 sequences listed, more than 10% are singletons. The time point is: longitudinal time-point 3. Sequencing input: PBMCs. Source of these receptors: a female donor with HTLV-1-associated myelopathy (HAM/TSP).

This clonotype has at least ten counts. The chain employs TRBV6-5 and TRBJ2-2; D might be TRBD1 or TRBD2, each matching 5 bases. The germline V gene encodes CDR1 MNHEY and CDR2 SVGAGI. Trimming stripped 6 bases from V and 4 bases from J, with 21 bases between. The CDR3 contains 17 residues. The CDR3 here is CASSQGRDPPTTGELFF. For the CDR3, the DNA is TGTGCCAGCAGCCAGGGCCGGGACCCTCCAACCACCGGGGAGCTGTTTTTT.

There are many counts of this clonotype. The chain couples TRBV5-6 to TRBJ2-7; D is ambiguous. Between the trimmed V and J ends, which lost 2 bases and 5 bases, there was a span of 8 bases. The CDR3 is 12 residues long. Germline V CDR1 and CDR2: SGHDT, YYEEEE. The CDR3 DNA is TGTGCCAGCAGCTTCCGGGCCAACGAGCAGTACTTC. Protein sequence: CASSFRANEQYF.

Worth noting for this clonotype: A much larger clone differs by one base, so this may be a read error. The chain employs TRBV5-1 and TRBJ2-1; 7 positions agree with TRBD1. This CDR3 contains 15 residues. Germline V gene sequence: CDR1 SGHRS, CDR2 YFSETQ. The CDR3 sequence: CASSTGQPSYNEQIF. CDR3 nucleotides: TGCGCCAGCAGCACGGGACAGCCCTCCTACAATGAGCAGATCTTC.

At least ten counts were recorded for this clonotype. The chain is built from TRBV3-1 and TRBJ2-1; the match to TRBD1 covers 7 bases. CDR3 size: 14 residues. Germline values: CDR1 LGHDT, CDR2 YNNKEL (reference sequence). Trimming removed 4 bases from V and 9 bases from J; junction bases left unmatched: 9. The CDR3 spells CASSRSETGAEQFF. The CDR3 bases are TGTGCCAGCAGCCGATCAGAAACAGGGGCTGAGCAGTTCTTC.

This clonotype was counted a few times. The chain combines TRBV20-1 with TRBJ2-7; unclear D gene. V was pared by 7 bases and J by 0 bases, with 10 bases between. CDR1 is DFQATT, CDR2 SNEGSKA, per germline (reference sequence). The CDR3 sequence is 12 residues long. CDR3 sequence: CSENGLSYEQYF. Written as DNA, the CDR3 is TGCAGTGAAAACGGCCTCTCCTACGAGCAGTACTTC.

This clonotype was observed at least ten times. This rearrangement joins TRBV5-5 to TRBJ2-5; 7 nucleotides match TRBD2. Germline V CDR1 and CDR2: SGHKS, YYEKEE (reference sequence). V lost 1 base, J lost 2 bases, and 5 bases stayed unmatched. The CDR3 runs 15 residues. The CDR3 reads CASSLSGVQQETQYF. CDR3 in DNA: TGTGCCAGCAGCTTGAGCGGGGTCCAACAAGAGACCCAGTACTTC.

Many counts were recorded for this clonotype. The chain carries TRBV6-6 and TRBJ2-6, with D possibly called TRBD1 or TRBD2 (5 bases each). The CDR3 loop spans 16 amino acids. V was cut by 0 bases and J by 0 bases, with 6 bases left in between. Germline-derived CDR1 and CDR2 are MNHNY and SVGAGI (reference sequence). The CDR3 bases are TGTGCCAGCAGTTACTCGAGGGGCTCTGGGGCCAACGTCCTGACTTTC. It codes for CASSYSRGSGANVLTF.

This clonotype qualifies as medium-sized. V is TRBV5-1 and J is TRBJ2-7, with 7 positions matching TRBD1. The CDR3 covers 16 residues. Germline CDR1 reads SGHRS; CDR2 reads YFSETQ. Trimming removed 7 bases from V and 6 bases from J; junction bases left unmatched: 19. As DNA, the CDR3 is TGCGCCAGCCGCCTTACCCCCCACACAGGGGAAAGCGAGCAGTACTTC. The encoded protein is CASRLTPHTGESEQYF.

On this clonotype itself: A read error may be the cause here, since a much bigger clone is one base away. The chain links TRBV7-9 to TRBJ2-2, with TRBD2 matching 7 bases. This CDR3 contains 12 residues. Germline lookup yields CDR1 SEHNR and CDR2 FQNEAQ (reference sequence). DNA for the CDR3: TGTGTCAGCAACGGGGGGTTCCCGGAGCTGTTTTTT. It encodes CVSNGGFPELFF.

This clonotype was counted a few times. The chain employs TRBV5-1 and TRBJ2-1; D remains ambiguous. This CDR3 comprises 17 residues. Germline assignment: CDR1 SGHRS and CDR2 YFSETQ. The V and J ends lost 0 bases and 0 bases respectively, with 13 bases between them. In nucleotides, the CDR3 is TGCGCCAGCAGCTTGGCCAATGTGGGTTACTCCTACAATGAGCAGTTCTTC. Protein sequence: CASSLANVGYSYNEQFF.

This clonotype appeared many times. This chain joins TRBV12-3 or TRBV12-4 and TRBJ1-5; no clear D gene. The CDR3 length is 15 residues. V lost 5 bases and J 0 bases, leaving 11 bases between the germline ends. The CDR3 DNA is TGTGCCAGCAGTAAGGACGGGAATAGCAATCAGCCCCAGCATTTT. Protein: CASSKDGNSNQPQHF.

In this sample, this clonotype turned up many times. The chain recombines TRBV5-1 with TRBJ2-4; 14 positions agree with TRBD2. Germline assignment: CDR1 SGHRS and CDR2 YFSETQ. With 4 bases clipped from V and 8 bases from J, the junction kept 8 bases outside the gene matches. This CDR3 is built from 16 residues. DNA for the CDR3: TGCGCCAGCAGCGTCGGACTAGCGGGGGGTTGGGACATTCAGTACTTC. Amino acid sequence: CASSVGLAGGWDIQYF. Drawing the rest from reference TRBV5-1 and TRBJ2-4, the complete variable domain is KAGVTQTPRYLIKTRGQQVTLSCSPISGHRSVSWYQQTPGQGLQFLFEYFSETQRNKGNFPGRFSGRQFSNSRSEMNVSTLELGDSALYLCASSVGLAGGWDIQYFGAGTRLSVL.

There are a few counts of this clonotype. This could be a read error, since a much larger clone is one nucleotide away. The chain has TRBV7-2 and TRBJ2-7; 12 bases map to TRBD2. Unmatched junction bases numbered 8, after V lost 3 bases and J lost 5 bases. CDR1 and CDR2 (germline): SGHTA, FQGNSA. The CDR3 totals 16 residues. The CDR3 DNA reads TGTGCCAGCAGCTTGTCTAGCGGGGGGGCTCGGCACGAGCAGTACTTC. As protein: CASSLSSGGARHEQYF.

V is TRBV5-1 and J is TRBJ1-6; D is perhaps TRBD1 (6 bases). V lost 2 bases and J 13 bases, leaving 19 bases between the germline ends. Per the germline V gene, CDR1 is SGHRS and CDR2 is YFSETQ. This CDR3 region has 15 residues. CDR3: CASSLEPTGPSPLHF. The CDR3, as DNA: TGCGCCAGCAGCTTAGAACCGACAGGCCCATCGCCCCTCCACTTT.

This clonotype was counted at least ten times. The CDR3 protein is CASSPPGTMGDTQYF. CDR3 in DNA: TGTGCCAGCAGCCCCCCAGGGACAATGGGAGATACGCAGTATTTT. The chain has TRBV5-6 and TRBJ2-3, with D maybe TRBD1 (6 bases). Between the trimmed V and J ends, which lost 4 bases and 5 bases, there was a span of 17 bases. Germline V gene sequence: CDR1 SGHDT, CDR2 YYEEEE. The CDR3 sequence is 15 residues long.

In its sample, this clonotype was seen many times. The chain carries TRBV5-1 and TRBJ2-7, with D possibly matching TRBD1 (6 bases). Germline-derived CDR1 and CDR2 are SGHRS and YFSETQ. The CDR3 has 13 residues. Trimming removed 0 bases at V and 5 bases at J, with 9 bases between. The CDR3 reads CASSLDRVHEQYF. The DNA of the CDR3 is TGCGCCAGCAGCTTGGACAGGGTACACGAGCAGTACTTC.

This clonotype was found many times. The rearrangement joins TRBV5-1 to TRBJ1-4, with 7 bases lining up with TRBD1. The ends lost 4 bases at V and 8 bases at J; junction bases unmatched: 8. The CDR3 loop spans 14 amino acids. Germline V gene sequence: CDR1 SGHRS, CDR2 YFSETQ. CDR3 protein: CASSIETGREKLFF. The CDR3, as DNA: TGCGCCAGCAGCATCGAGACAGGGAGGGAAAAACTGTTTTTT.

This clonotype came up many times. V and J are TRBV6-5 and TRBJ2-1, with TRBD2 matching over 9 bases. Germline V gives CDR1 MNHEY, CDR2 SVGAGI. V was clipped by 8 bases and J by 2 bases; unmatched bases: 13. This CDR3 has 17 amino acids. The CDR3 nucleotides are TGTGCCAGCGGGGGCGGGGGGGCCTCGTTCCCCTACAATGAGCAGTTCTTC. Translation gives CASGGGGASFPYNEQFF.

This clonotype was counted ten times or more. This sequence joins TRBV29-1 and TRBJ2-7; tentatively, D is TRBD1 (6 bases). Trimming took off 7 bases at V and 4 bases at J, with 11 bases between the two ends. The CDR3 totals 11 residues. Germline V gene lookup returns CDR1 SQVTM and CDR2 ANQGSEA. This CDR3 reads CSAGTQYEQYF. The CDR3 bases are TGCAGCGCCGGGACACAATACGAGCAGTACTTC.

This clonotype was observed many times. V and J are TRBV12-3 or TRBV12-4 and TRBJ2-7; perhaps TRBD2 as D (7 bases). Judging by the DNA end, TRBJ2-1 fits better; the J call may be wrong. This CDR3 has 14 amino acids. The CDR3, as DNA: TGTGCCAGCAGTTTAGAAGGGGGAGGGTATGAGCAGTTCTTC. Encoded protein: CASSLEGGGYEQFF.

The V gene is TRBV5-5, the J gene TRBJ2-7; no firm D call. The germline V and J ends were trimmed by 1 base and 1 base, with 9 bases remaining between them. The CDR3 is 14 residues long. In germline, CDR1 is SGHKS, CDR2 YYEKEE (reference sequence). The CDR3 spells CASSLRATSYEQYF. The DNA for the CDR3 is TGTGCCAGCAGCTTGCGGGCCACTTCCTACGAGCAGTACTTC.

This clonotype was detected ten times or more. V usage is TRBV5-4 and J usage is TRBJ2-3; tentatively, D is TRBD2 (5 bases). The V gene's germline CDR1 is SGHNT and CDR2 YYREEE (reference sequence). The CDR3 extends over 13 amino acids. V was cut by 4 bases and J by 4 bases, with 10 bases left in between. For the CDR3, the DNA is TGTGCCAGCAGCATCGTAGCGTCAGATACGCAGTATTTT. Residues: CASSIVASDTQYF.

Only a few counts were recorded for this clonotype. The V gene is TRBV5-1, the J gene TRBJ1-2; D is undetermined. Germline V gene lookup returns CDR1 SGHRS and CDR2 YFSETQ. The length of the CDR3 is 14 residues. V was trimmed by 2 bases and J by 3 bases, leaving 11 bases between them. CDR3 protein: CASSFDGFDYGYTF. DNA of the CDR3: TGCGCCAGCAGCTTTGACGGGTTCGACTATGGCTACACCTTC. The full variable domain, its missing parts supplied by reference TRBV5-1 and TRBJ1-2, is KAGVTQTPRYLIKTRGQQVTLSCSPISGHRSVSWYQQTPGQGLQFLFEYFSETQRNKGNFPGRFSGRQFSNSRSEMNVSTLELGDSALYLCASSFDGFDYGYTFGSGTRLTVV.

This clonotype came up many times. J is TRBJ2-3 and V is TRBV27; TRBD2 matches at 8 bases. V lost 5 bases and J lost 3; bases outside the gene matches: 7. Germline V gene sequence: CDR1 MNHEY, CDR2 SMNVEV (reference sequence). This CDR3 is 15 amino acids long. CDR3 nucleotides: TGTGCCAGCAGTCCCGGGACTAGAGGGACAGATACGCAGTATTTT. Encoded protein: CASSPGTRGTDTQYF.

This clonotype was counted ten times or more. The chain has TRBV5-1 and TRBJ1-2; TRBD1 is a possible D gene (5 bases). Germline V gene data show CDR1 as SGHRS and CDR2 as YFSETQ. The V and J ends lost 0 bases and 2 bases respectively, with 14 bases between them. The CDR3 length is 16 residues. The CDR3 nucleotides are TGCGCCAGCAGCTTGGGCCGCGGGGCGGAAAACTATGGCTACACCTTC. Translation: CASSLGRGAENYGYTF. The variable domain in full, with the rest retrieved from reference TRBV5-1 and TRBJ1-2, is KAGVTQTPRYLIKTRGQQVTLSCSPISGHRSVSWYQQTPGQGLQFLFEYFSETQRNKGNFPGRFSGRQFSNSRSEMNVSTLELGDSALYLCASSLGRGAENYGYTFGSGTRLTVV.

In nucleotides, the CDR3 is TGCGCCAGCAGCACCACGGGGACAGGGGCACCCGAGCAGTACTTC. Protein: CASSTTGTGAPEQYF. This sequence joins TRBV5-1 and TRBJ2-7, with 10 nucleotides matching TRBD1. Germline-derived CDR1 and CDR2 are SGHRS and YFSETQ. Trimming cost V 4 bases and J 6 bases; bases outside gene matches: 10. CDR3 length: 15 amino acids.

CDR3 in amino acids: CASFRTDTQYF. CDR3 sequence (DNA): TGTGCCAGCTTTCGCACAGATACGCAGTATTTT. This rearrangement joins TRBV28 to TRBJ2-3; no definite D call. The V end was cut by 8 bases, the J end by 1 base, with 4 bases between. Per germline, CDR1 MDHEN and CDR2 SYDVKM. This CDR3 spans 11 amino acids.

This clonotype was seen many times. V is TRBV5-1 and J is TRBJ1-1; D gene ambiguous. CDR1 and CDR2 (germline): SGHRS, YFSETQ. V was pared by 0 bases and J by 5 bases, with 14 bases between. The CDR3 has 15 amino acids. CDR3 region: CASSLEPFPGTEAFF. CDR3 nucleotide sequence: TGCGCCAGCAGCTTGGAACCCTTCCCGGGAACTGAAGCTTTCTTT.

This clonotype occurred many times. The V gene is TRBV7-9, the J gene TRBJ2-7; 7 bases are shared with TRBD1. The CDR3 is 15 residues long. V lost 5 bases, J lost 5 bases, and 12 bases stayed unmatched. CDR1 SEHNR and CDR2 FQNEAQ come from the germline V gene (reference sequence). This CDR3 is CASSPGQVPVNEQYF. Written as DNA, the CDR3 is TGTGCCAGCAGCCCCGGACAGGTTCCGGTCAACGAGCAGTACTTC.

This clonotype was picked up many times. The J gene is TRBJ1-2, the V gene TRBV13; 8 nucleotides agree with TRBD1. The J segment lost 7 bases and the V segment lost 2 bases, leaving 6 bases of the junction unmatched. CDR1 and CDR2 (germline): PRHDT, FYEKMQ (reference sequence). The CDR3 has 14 amino acids. CDR3 loop: CASSLRRTGSGYTF. The CDR3 DNA reads TGTGCCAGCAGCTTACGAAGGACAGGGTCTGGCTACACCTTC.

Only a few counts were recorded for this clonotype. A much more abundant neighbour one base away suggests this may be a read error. This chain joins TRBV5-6 and TRBJ1-1; unclear D gene. The CDR3 totals 14 residues. Trimming took 4 bases from V and 7 from J, leaving 17 bases between them. Germline CDR1 is SGHDT and CDR2 is YYEEEE. CDR3 DNA sequence: TGTGCCAGCAGCCCTTGGTCCATTACAATTGAAGCTTTCTTT. It is translated as CASSPWSITIEAFF.

The chain couples TRBV7-9 to TRBJ2-7; 7 bases align to TRBD1. The CDR3 has 16 residues. V was clipped by 6 bases and J by 3 bases; unmatched bases: 14. Germline CDR1 is SEHNR and CDR2 is FQNEAQ (reference sequence). CDR3 residues: CASSDPTGTDLYEQYF. CDR3 sequence (DNA): TGTGCCAGCAGTGATCCGACCGGGACAGACCTCTACGAGCAGTACTTC. Full variable domain (missing parts from reference TRBV7-9 and TRBJ2-7): DTGVSQNPRHKITKRGQNVTFRCDPISEHNRLYWYRQTLGQGPEFLTYFQNEAQLEKSRLLSDRFSAERPKGSFSTLEIQRTEQGDSAMYLCASSDPTGTDLYEQYFGPGTRLTVT.